Sequencing of this TCR beta chain was carried out in a study of post-analysis software for immune sequencing data (dated by TCRdb to the mid-2010s). Notes on the research overall: Disease courses on record covered relapsing-remitting, secondary progressive and progressive-relapsing multiple sclerosis, though some patients had no subtype annotation. Patient repertoires were compared against over ten previously published healthy control repertoires from donors aged roughly 6 to 28 years. A subset of samples was prepared in parallel using single-end sample barcoding, then pooled and co-amplified after Illumina adapter ligation.

To demonstrate the VDJtools post-analysis software, TCR beta repertoires were profiled from the peripheral blood of about a dozen young patients with multiple sclerosis. The multiple sclerosis patients were children and adolescents between about 6 and 16 years of age. From the germline V gene, CDR1 is SQVTM and CDR2 is ANQGSEA. V loses 4 bases, J loses 3 bases, and the germline ends lie 12 bases apart. The cysteine opens and the phenylalanine closes a CDR3 of 13 amino acids. Solely the CDR3 DNA is kept, with 39 bases framed from the first base. Summary of the overall study and its limitations: Roughly 5 TRBV segments, including TRBV5-6, TRBV5-1 and TRBV20-1, were significantly more frequent in patients than controls. Compared with controls, multiple sclerosis patients had significantly lower normalized Chao1 diversity, a finding suggesting substantial peripheral T-cell clonal expansion. The multiple sclerosis patient group was slightly younger than the control group. Strong co-clustering of samples prepared in the same batch was shown by direct clustering with F measure, prompting a batch-effect correction.

This clonotype was observed a handful of times. Its antigen is unknown. No clone much larger than this one lies a single base away; base qualities are absent. The library was made by PCR. Sequencing relied on an Illumina HiSeq 2500. To reduce PCR and sequencing biases, unique molecular identifiers were built into the TCR beta cDNA libraries. Roughly 500,000 cDNA molecules were obtained for every 1 to 10 million input T cells, so each molecule roughly corresponded to one T cell. The patient libraries were prepared and sequenced with the same protocol used for the earlier healthy control dataset. Samples belonging to the same batch were prepared together, multiplexed and sequenced on a shared HiSeq lane. The authors' analysis ran thus. MIGEC was used to process the raw barcoded reads, and molecular identifier groups with only a single read were discarded before consensus assembly and CDR3 extraction. VDJtools was used for post-analysis of the clonotype tables, with diversity normalized by down-sampling every dataset to the smallest sample size. Repertoire overlap clustering matched CDR3 amino acid but not nucleotide sequences to correct batch-related cross-sample contamination. TCRdb itself trimmed the public reads at Q25 with fastp, ran MiXCR and retained productive beta chains. Every entry covers one CDR3 protein and lists the most common genes and DNA from its rows. The V and J calls follow TCRdb's processing rather than the paper's. The sample records roughly 570,000 distinct CDR3 sequences, around 36% of which are singletons. Clones ranked in the top ten supply 4.5% to 7.5% of the sample.

This receptor was taken from a girl aged 2 to 17 with multiple sclerosis. The sequencing sample was made of blood. This receptor chain uses TRBV29-1 and TRBJ1-2; TRBD1 might be the D gene, on 5 matching bases. The sequence in DNA is TGCAGCGTTGTCCGGGGGTCGGACTATGGCTACACCTTC. Translation gives CSVVRGSDYGYTF. Supplemented by the reference TRBV29-1 and TRBJ1-2 proteins around the CDR3, the complete variable domain is SAVISQKPSRDICQRGTSLTIQCQVDSQVTMMFWYRQQPGQSLTLIATANQGSEATYESGFVIDKFPISRPNLTFSTLTVSNMSPEDSSIYLCSVVRGSDYGYTFGSGTRLTVV.